These 3 T cell receptor beta chains came from one sample sequenced in a study of CD8 T cells in ankylosing spondylitis. In TCRdb, the 5' RACE reads were re-called with MiXCR into one record per CDR3 protein. The sample carries approximately 350,000 distinct CDR3 sequences, approximately 22% recorded once. The sample comprised blood, either unsorted or a sorted T cell fraction (not recorded which). The source of these receptors is a male donor with ankylosing spondylitis or in good health (not recorded which).

The V call is TRBV7-9, the J call TRBJ2-5; D gene unclear. With 3 bases removed from V and 7 bases from J, the gap between germline ends came to 12 bases. CDR3 length equals 13 residues. Germline V gene data show CDR1 as SEHNR and CDR2 as FQNEAQ (reference sequence). DNA of the CDR3: TGTGCCAGCAGCTTCGGCCTCAAGGGGACCCAGTACTTC. The encoded protein is CASSFGLKGTQYF.

Only a few counts were recorded for this clonotype. The chain has TRBV28 and TRBJ2-1; D might be TRBD1 (7 bases). Trimming shortened V by 5 bases and J by 7 bases, and 18 bases separated the two germline ends. This CDR3 has 15 amino acids. The V gene's germline CDR1 is MDHEN and CDR2 SYDVKM. CDR3 nucleotides: TGTGCCAGCAGTGCGGGACAGCCGGTCTCAAATGAGCAGTTCTTC. Translating it yields CASSAGQPVSNEQFF. The full variable domain, rest sourced from reference TRBV28 and TRBJ2-1, is DVKVTQSSRYLVKRTGEKVFLECVQDMDHENMFWYRQDPGLGLRLIYFSYDVKMKEKGDIPEGYSVSREKKERFSLILESASTNQTSMYLCASSAGQPVSNEQFFGPGTRLTVL.

This clonotype was seen a few times. DNA of the CDR3: TGCAGCGTGGGCCGGGACAGGAAAGACTACGAGCAGTACTTC. Encoded protein: CSVGRDRKDYEQYF. The rearrangement links TRBV29-1 to TRBJ2-7; 8 bases map to TRBD1. This CDR3 comprises 14 residues. Germline V gene lookup returns CDR1 SQVTM and CDR2 ANQGSEA. The V gene end was trimmed by 6 bases and the J gene end by 3 bases; junction bases not matched to a gene: 10.